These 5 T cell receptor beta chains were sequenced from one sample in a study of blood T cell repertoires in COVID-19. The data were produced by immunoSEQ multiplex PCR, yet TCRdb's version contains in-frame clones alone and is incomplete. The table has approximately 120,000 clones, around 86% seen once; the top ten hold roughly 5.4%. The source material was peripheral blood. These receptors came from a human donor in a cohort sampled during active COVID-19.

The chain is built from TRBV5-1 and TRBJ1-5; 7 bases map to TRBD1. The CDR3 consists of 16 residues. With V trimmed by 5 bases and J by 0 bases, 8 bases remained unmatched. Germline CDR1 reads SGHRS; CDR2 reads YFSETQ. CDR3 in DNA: TGCGCCAGCAGTCCGGGACAGCTACATAGCAATCAGCCCCAGCATTTT. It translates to CASSPGQLHSNQPQHF. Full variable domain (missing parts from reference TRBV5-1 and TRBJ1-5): KAGVTQTPRYLIKTRGQQVTLSCSPISGHRSVSWYQQTPGQGLQFLFEYFSETQRNKGNFPGRFSGRQFSNSRSEMNVSTLELGDSALYLCASSPGQLHSNQPQHFGDGTRLSIL.

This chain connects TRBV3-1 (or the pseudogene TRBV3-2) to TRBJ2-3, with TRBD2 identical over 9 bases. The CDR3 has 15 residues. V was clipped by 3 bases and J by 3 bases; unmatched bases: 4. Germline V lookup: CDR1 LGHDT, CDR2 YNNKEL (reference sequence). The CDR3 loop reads CASSHAGGPTDTQYF. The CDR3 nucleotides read TGTGCCAGCAGCCATGCGGGAGGGCCGACAGATACGCAGTATTTT.

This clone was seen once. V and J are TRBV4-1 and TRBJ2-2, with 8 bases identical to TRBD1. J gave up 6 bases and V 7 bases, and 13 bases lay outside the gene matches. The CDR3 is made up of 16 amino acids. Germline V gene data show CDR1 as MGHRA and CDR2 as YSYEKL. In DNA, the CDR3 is TGCGCCAGCACCCCCTTTTGGACAGGGAGCCCCGGGGAGCTGTTTTTT. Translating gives CASTPFWTGSPGELFF.

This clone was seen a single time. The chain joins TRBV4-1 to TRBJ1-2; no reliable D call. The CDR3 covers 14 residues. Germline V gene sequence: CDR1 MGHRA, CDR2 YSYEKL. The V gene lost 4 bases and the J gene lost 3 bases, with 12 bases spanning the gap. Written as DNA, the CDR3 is TGCGCCAGCAGCCCCGGCGCCGGGGACTATGGCTACACCTTC. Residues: CASSPGAGDYGYTF.

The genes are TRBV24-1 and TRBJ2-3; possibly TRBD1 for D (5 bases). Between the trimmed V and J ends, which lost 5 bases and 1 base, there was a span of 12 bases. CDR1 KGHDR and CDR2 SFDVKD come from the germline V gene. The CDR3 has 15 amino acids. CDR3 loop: CATSVPIGGTDTQYF. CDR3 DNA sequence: TGTGCCACCAGTGTGCCTATAGGGGGCACAGATACGCAGTATTTT.